The rows below give T cell receptor beta chains drawn from one sample of a study of blood T cell repertoires in COVID-19. TCRdb's copy holds only in-frame clones and misses some; the assay was immunoSEQ multiplex PCR. The table has approximately 29,000 clones, around 86% seen once. Source material: peripheral blood. These receptors all stem from a woman aged 60-75 years with active COVID-19. CDR3s include the opening cysteine and the closing phenylalanine or tryptophan. Fields, in order: clone size, J gene, CDR3 length, V gene, D gene, CDR3 DNA, CDR3 protein. D genes are given only for firm matches. Size is omitted from some rows. Given values are once, few, many or a class for expanded clones.

.,TRBJ2-2,13,TRBV5-1,.,TGCGCCAGCAGCATCCCGGGCACCGGGGAGCTGTTTTTT,CASSIPGTGELFF
.,TRBJ2-7,15,TRBV15,.,TGTGCCACCAGCAGAGCGAGTGTGGGGGGAGACGAGCAGTACTTC,CATSRASVGGDEQYF
.,TRBJ2-1,14,TRBV4-1,.,TGCGCCAGCAGCCAAGATTGGGTAGCCGGAGAGCAGTTCTTC,CASSQDWVAGEQFF
.,TRBJ2-7,13,TRBV2,.,TGTGCCAGCAGTGAAGCGGTAGGCGGCGAGCAGTACTTC,CASSEAVGGEQYF
.,TRBJ2-1,14,TRBV11-2,TRBD2,TGTGCCAGCAGCTTTGCGGGGGACTACAATGAGCAGTTCTTC,CASSFAGDYNEQFF
few,TRBJ2-2,15,TRBV5-1,.,TGCGCCAGCAGCTTGGACAGGCCCGACACCGGGGAGCTGTTTTTT,CASSLDRPDTGELFF
.,TRBJ2-3,16,TRBV5-6,.,TGTGCCAGCAGCTTGGGACTCTCCCATAACACAGATACGCAGTATTTT,CASSLGLSHNTDTQYF
.,TRBJ2-7,12,TRBV6-6,.,TGTGCCAGCTGGGGTGGGGGGTACGAGCAGTACTTC,CASWGGGYEQYF
.,TRBJ2-7,12,TRBV5-1,.,TGCGCCAGCAGCTTTACAGGAGATGAGCAGTACTTC,CASSFTGDEQYF
.,TRBJ2-6,13,TRBV3-1/TRBV3-2,.,TGTGCCAGCGGAGTCTCTGGGGCCAACGTCCTGACTTTC,CASGVSGANVLTF
.,TRBJ2-1,16,TRBV24-1,.,TGTGCCACCAGTGATCCGCGGGGCGGGGTTTACAATGAGCAGTTCTTC,CATSDPRGGVYNEQFF
.,TRBJ2-2,13,TRBV29-1,.,TGCAGCGTTGATCCCCGGGGAACCGGGGAGCTGTTTTTT,CSVDPRGTGELFF
.,TRBJ2-5,16,TRBV3-1/TRBV3-2,TRBD2,TGTGCCAGCAGTGCGACTAGCGGGGGAAACCAAGAGACCCAGTACTTC,CASSATSGGNQETQYF
.,TRBJ1-5,13,TRBV19,.,TGTGCCAGTAGTAGCCAGAATAATCAGCCCCAGCATTTT,CASSSQNNQPQHF
.,TRBJ2-1,14,TRBV18,.,TGTGCCAGCTCACCACGGCAGGGTACGAATGAGCAGTTCTTC,CASSPRQGTNEQFF
few,TRBJ1-2,16,TRBV19,TRBD1,TGTGCCAGTAGTACGGCCGCCGGACAGGGCATCTATGGCTACACCTTC,CASSTAAGQGIYGYTF
.,TRBJ2-1,15,TRBV6-6,TRBD2,TGTGCCAGCAGTTACCGGCGGGAGGGCAACCATGAGCAGTTCTTC,CASSYRREGNHEQFF
.,TRBJ2-4,15,TRBV3-1/TRBV3-2,.,TGTGCCAGCAGCCAATTTGGTCGACAGCCAAACATTCAGTACTTC,CASSQFGRQPNIQYF
.,TRBJ1-2,14,TRBV19,.,TGTGCCAGTAGTATCGGGGAGGGTGGCTATGGCTACACCTTC,CASSIGEGGYGYTF
once,TRBJ1-3,16,TRBV27,.,TGTGCCAGCAGTTTCTCAACTCCGGTCGCAGGAAACACCATATATTTT,CASSFSTPVAGNTIYF
.,TRBJ2-1,16,TRBV7-8,TRBD1,TGTGCCAGCAGCTCCCACAGGGGTGCGGTGGTAAATGAGCAGTTCTTC,CASSSHRGAVVNEQFF
.,TRBJ2-5,15,TRBV3-1/TRBV3-2,TRBD2,TGTGCCAGCAGCCAATTCGCGGGAGGCCAAGAGACCCAGTACTTC,CASSQFAGGQETQYF
.,TRBJ2-7,13,TRBV28,.,TGTGCCAGCAGCCCAAGTTGGCCCCTCGAGCAGTACTTC,CASSPSWPLEQYF
.,TRBJ2-7,15,TRBV7-8,TRBD1,TGTGCCAGCAGCCAGGACAGGAGGACACCCTACGAGCAGTACTTC,CASSQDRRTPYEQYF
.,TRBJ2-3,14,TRBV2,.,TGTGCCAGAAGAGGGGGAAGTGGTACAGATACGCAGTATTTT,CARRGGSGTDTQYF
.,TRBJ2-5,18,TRBV7-6,TRBD2,TGTGCCAGCAGCTTAGCGCTGGGTAGTAGCGGGGGGTTCATGTCCCAGTACTTC,CASSLALGSSGGFMSQYF
.,TRBJ1-5,12,TRBV28,.,TGTGCCAGCAGTTTTCCCGATCAGCCCCAGCATTTT,CASSFPDQPQHF
.,TRBJ2-1,15,TRBV5-1,TRBD2,TGCGCCAGCAGCCCTGGGACTAGCGGGAGAGGTGAGCAGTTCTTC,CASSPGTSGRGEQFF
.,TRBJ1-3,17,TRBV28,.,TGTGCCAGCAGTCCCCCAGGCCTAAACCGAAAAGGAAACACCATATATTTT,CASSPPGLNRKGNTIYF
once,TRBJ1-5,16,TRBV2,TRBD1,TGTGCCAGCAGTGGGTTTAGGGGGCTGAGCAATCAGCCCCAGCATTTT,CASSGFRGLSNQPQHF
.,TRBJ2-1,12,TRBV5-1,.,TGCGCCAGCAGCTTGGATTTGGCCGAGCAGTTCTTC,CASSLDLAEQFF
.,TRBJ1-6,15,TRBV2,.,TGTGCCAGCAGTGAAGCGCGGCAGGGAAATTCACCCCTCCACTTT,CASSEARQGNSPLHF
.,TRBJ2-6,18,TRBV11-2,TRBD1,TGTGCCAGCAGTCCCGGACAGGGGGTTCTTTCTGGGGCCAACGTCCTGACTTTC,CASSPGQGVLSGANVLTF
.,TRBJ2-7,15,TRBV4-2,.,TGTGCCAGCAGCCCAGATTCCAGCGGGTCCTACGAGCAGTACTTC,CASSPDSSGSYEQYF
.,TRBJ1-4,15,TRBV15,.,TGTGCCACCAGCAGAGATCCGGCAGGGGTTGAAAAACTGTTTTTT,CATSRDPAGVEKLFF
.,TRBJ2-7,14,TRBV5-4,TRBD1,TGTGCCAGCAGCAAAACAGGGGGCGACTACGAGCAGTACTTC,CASSKTGGDYEQYF
once,TRBJ1-2,17,TRBV28,TRBD1,TGTGCCAGCAGTCTCACCGGGACAGGGACTCTGGGGTATGGCTACACCTTC,CASSLTGTGTLGYGYTF
once,TRBJ1-3,13,TRBV30,.,TGTGCCTACACGCCTGTCTCTGGAAACACCATATATTTT,CAYTPVSGNTIYF
.,TRBJ2-4,14,TRBV5-1,.,TGCGCCAGCAGCCCAGGCCAGGCCAAAAACATTCAGTACTTC,CASSPGQAKNIQYF
.,TRBJ1-4,12,TRBV10-3,.,TGTGCCACCGCCGGGGTTAATGAAAAACTGTTTTTT,CATAGVNEKLFF
.,TRBJ2-1,16,TRBV28,TRBD2,TGTGCCAGCAGTTTGCTCCTAGCGGGAGGGTTTAATGAGCAGTTCTTC,CASSLLLAGGFNEQFF
.,TRBJ1-5,15,TRBV19,TRBD1,TGTGCCAGTAGTATCGGACAGGTTAGCAATCAGCCCCAGCATTTT,CASSIGQVSNQPQHF
.,TRBJ1-3,13,TRBV6-6,.,TGTGCCAGCAGTCCCTGGACAGTAAACACCATATATTTT,CASSPWTVNTIYF
.,TRBJ2-1,14,TRBV6-5,TRBD2,TGTGCCAGCGCGTGGGCGGGAGGGCCCTATGAGCAGTTCTTC,CASAWAGGPYEQFF
.,TRBJ2-5,15,TRBV5-1,TRBD2,TGCGCCAGCAGCTTCTCTAGCGGGGGCAGGGAGACCCAGTACTTC,CASSFSSGGRETQYF
.,TRBJ2-3,15,TRBV28,.,TGTGCCAGCAGTTTTGCGCTGCGGGATTGGGATACGCAGTATTTT,CASSFALRDWDTQYF